This TCR beta chain was sequenced during a study of T-cell reconstitution after alpha-beta-depleted transplantation in children. CDR1 is ENHRY, CDR2 SYGVKD, per germline. The CDR3 has 13 residues. V gave up 4 bases and J gave up 5 bases, with 11 bases separating them. The TCRbeta library was prepared with unique molecular identifiers. TCRdb re-called the PCR reads with MiXCR, one entry per CDR3 protein. The sample shows roughly 400,000 distinct CDR3 sequences, around two fifths of them seen only once. Study-wide results and caveats: At the one-year point after transplant, T-cell counts and TCRbeta diversity were found to come mostly from T cells that had been newly produced. Expanded clones from the graft, numbering several hundred, reportedly supplied alpha-beta T cells about two months after transplant. Surviving recipient T cells and intrathymic progenitors accounted for some patients' high TCRbeta diversity at day 60.

This clonotype was observed at least ten times. The antigen is not known. V usage is TRBV10-3 and J usage is TRBJ1-1; no reliable D call. The receptor was derived from a girl aged 2 to 10 with aplastic anemia, due to receive a stem cell transplant. The sample here was PBMCs, taken before TCRalphabeta/CD19-depleted stem cell transplant. DNA of the CDR3: TGTGCCATCAGTGGGGTAGGGAATACTGAAGCTTTCTTT. This encodes CAISGVGNTEAFF.